The present T cell receptor beta chain was sequenced within a study of blood T cell repertoires in COVID-19. Sequencing used immunoSEQ multiplex PCR; TCRdb keeps in-frame clones, though not all of them. The sample yields about 85,000 clones, 84% seen once. V was clipped by 4 bases and J by 4 bases, with 11 bases between them. The CDR3 consists of 14 residues. Germline V gene data show CDR1 as SNHLY and CDR2 as FYNNEI. The sequenced sample consisted of peripheral blood. This sequence originates from a man in his sixties with acute or convalescent COVID-19. J is TRBJ1-5 and V is TRBV2; maybe TRBD1 (5 bases). The CDR3 bases are TGTGCCAGCAGTGCTTGGGGCAAGAATCAGCCCCAGCATTTT. Its translation is CASSAWGKNQPQHF. Looking up the rest from reference TRBV2 and TRBJ1-5 gives the full variable domain: EPEVTQTPSHQVTQMGQEVILRCVPISNHLYFYWYRQILGQKVEFLVSFYNNEISEKSEIFDDQFSVERPDGSNFTLKIRSTKLEDSAMYFCASSAWGKNQPQHFGDGTRLSIL.